This T cell receptor (beta chain) appears in the sequencing data of a study of blood T cell repertoires in COVID-19 (dated by TCRdb to about 2020). With regard to the full study: Collaborator samples came from the United States, Italy and Spain and covered acute and convalescent phases of COVID-19. The material from the prospective study consisted of cDNA or gDNA derived from T cells, B-cell-depleted T cells, or PBMCs. Deeply sampled blood TCRbeta repertoires from subjects exposed to, actively infected with, or recovered from COVID-19 were included in the dataset. The repertoires were made available in a free public database intended to serve as a resource for research on the immune response to SARS-CoV-2. The samples were drawn from the first 160 participants of the ongoing ImmuneRACE study and from 1,254 subjects provided by 6 global collaborators. The sample metadata nearly always contained a de-identified subject ID, COVID-19 status, age in years and sex. Where HLA class I and class II types were available, the types were taken from metadata supplied by the sample provider, not from assay-based typing. Results and caveats for the whole study, not just this receptor: The quantity of clinical and demographic metadata differed by source and by participant and was supplied without curation.

Each collaborating institution followed its own protocols to collect whole blood in K2EDTA tubes. For TCRbeta analysis, collaborators shipped samples in one of three forms: frozen whole blood, isolated PBMCs, or DNA extracted from either of those sample types. CDR1 and CDR2 were assigned from the germline V gene as SGHTA and FQGTGA. V is cut back by 2 bases and J by 6 bases, with 12 bases in the junction unmatched. From the cysteine up to the phenylalanine, the CDR3 has a length of 16 residues. The DNA shown is the 48-base CDR3, in frame from base 1. With regard to this clone: Its antigen specificity is not known. One base away there is no much larger clone; base qualities are not given.

TCRbeta CDR3 regions were amplified from genomic DNA by means of the immunoSEQ Assay, a bias-controlled multiplex PCR. The source study handled its data this way. Within the assay, amplification of reference gene primers was used to estimate how many nucleated cells each sample contained. Sequence reads were collapsed and filtered to measure the absolute abundance of every unique TCRbeta CDR3 rearrangement. For each sample, productive Simpson clonality was calculated by taking the square root of Simpson's diversity index across productive rearrangements. Imported from immuneACCESS, the table was reduced by TCRdb to in-frame sequences with V and J called. These copies leave out some clones; in studies compared against another copy, an unresolved V gene accounts for under half, and the cause of the remainder is not known. That table is the source of V, J and clone size, and D and trimming were worked out from the DNA. For this sample there are some 120,000 clones; around 88% appear just once. About 18% of the sample belongs to the ten largest clones.

The chain employs TRBV7-3 and TRBJ2-7; the junction holds 8 bases that match TRBD2. This TCR was recovered from a human donor with acute or convalescent COVID-19. The donor label of this sample is uncertain. Sequenced input: peripheral blood. The CDR3 region: CASSLAAVGAGAEQYF. The bases are TGTGCCAGCAGCTTAGCTGCCGTGGGAGCGGGGGCCGAGCAGTACTTC.